The entry below describes one TCR beta chain. These data originate in a study of blood T cell repertoires in COVID-19. Turning to the study itself: The study drew acute and convalescent COVID-19 samples from the United States, Italy and Spain.

The authors' processing: Estimated nucleated cell counts came from reference gene primer amplification. Generated by immunoSEQ multiplex PCR, the TCRdb table keeps only in-frame clones and is missing some. The V and J calls and clone size are taken from that table; D and trimming were inferred from the DNA. The sample has over 150,000 clones, approximately 84% seen once. Enrolled during active infection, Seattle patients were then followed longitudinally. Sequenced: peripheral blood. This sequence originates from an older woman with COVID-19, enrolled during active disease.

CDR3 DNA sequence: TGTGCTAGTGGTGGGACAGGGATAGTCACTGAAGCTTTCTTT. It yields the protein CASGGTGIVTEAFF. The chain couples TRBV12-5 to TRBJ1-1, with 9 nucleotides matching TRBD1. This CDR3 is 14 amino acids long. The trim removed 5 bases at V and 4 bases at J, leaving 5 bases unmatched. Germline loops: CDR1 LGHNT, CDR2 FRNRAP.